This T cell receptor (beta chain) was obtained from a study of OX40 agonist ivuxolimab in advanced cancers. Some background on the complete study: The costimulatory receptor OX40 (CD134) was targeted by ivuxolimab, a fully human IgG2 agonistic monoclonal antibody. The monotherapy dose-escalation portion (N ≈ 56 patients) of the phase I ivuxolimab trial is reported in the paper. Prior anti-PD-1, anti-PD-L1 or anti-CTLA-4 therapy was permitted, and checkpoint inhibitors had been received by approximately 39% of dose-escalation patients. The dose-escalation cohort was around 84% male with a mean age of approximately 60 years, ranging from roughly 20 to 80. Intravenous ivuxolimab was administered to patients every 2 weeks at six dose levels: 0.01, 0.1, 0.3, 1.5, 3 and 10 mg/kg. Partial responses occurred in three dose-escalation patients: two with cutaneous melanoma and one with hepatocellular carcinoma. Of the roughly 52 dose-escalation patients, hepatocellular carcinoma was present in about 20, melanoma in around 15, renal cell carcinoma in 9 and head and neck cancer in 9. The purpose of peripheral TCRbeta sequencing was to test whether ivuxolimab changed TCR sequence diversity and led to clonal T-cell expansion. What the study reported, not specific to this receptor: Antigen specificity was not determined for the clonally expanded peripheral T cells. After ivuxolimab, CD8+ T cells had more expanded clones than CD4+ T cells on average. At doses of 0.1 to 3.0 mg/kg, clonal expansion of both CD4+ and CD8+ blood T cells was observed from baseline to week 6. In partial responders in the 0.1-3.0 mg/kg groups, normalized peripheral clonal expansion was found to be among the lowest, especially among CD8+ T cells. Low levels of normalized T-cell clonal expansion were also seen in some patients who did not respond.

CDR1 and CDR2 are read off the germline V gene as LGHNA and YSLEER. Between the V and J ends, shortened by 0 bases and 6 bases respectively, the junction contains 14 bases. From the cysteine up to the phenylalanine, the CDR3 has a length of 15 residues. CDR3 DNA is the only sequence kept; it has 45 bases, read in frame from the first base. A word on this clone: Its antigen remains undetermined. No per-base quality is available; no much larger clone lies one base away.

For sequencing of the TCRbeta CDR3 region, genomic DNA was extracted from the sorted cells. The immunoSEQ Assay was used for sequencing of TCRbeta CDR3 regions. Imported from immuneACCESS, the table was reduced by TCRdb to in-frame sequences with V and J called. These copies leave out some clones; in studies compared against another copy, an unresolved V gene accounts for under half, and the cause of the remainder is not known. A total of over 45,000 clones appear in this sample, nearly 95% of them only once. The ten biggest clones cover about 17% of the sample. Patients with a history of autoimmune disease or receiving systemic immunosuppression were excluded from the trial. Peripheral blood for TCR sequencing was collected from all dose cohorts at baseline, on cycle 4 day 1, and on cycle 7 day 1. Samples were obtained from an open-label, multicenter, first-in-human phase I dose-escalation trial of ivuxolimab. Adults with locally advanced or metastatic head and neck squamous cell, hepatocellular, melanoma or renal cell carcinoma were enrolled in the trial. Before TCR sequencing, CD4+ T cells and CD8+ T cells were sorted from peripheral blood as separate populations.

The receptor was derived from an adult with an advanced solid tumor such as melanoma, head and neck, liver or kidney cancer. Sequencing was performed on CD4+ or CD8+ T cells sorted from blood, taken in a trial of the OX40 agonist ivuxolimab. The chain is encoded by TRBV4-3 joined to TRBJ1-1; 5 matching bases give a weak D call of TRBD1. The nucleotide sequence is TGCGCCAGCAGCCAAGATCGCCAGGGTTCCCCTGAAGCTTTCTTT. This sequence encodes CASSQDRQGSPEAFF.